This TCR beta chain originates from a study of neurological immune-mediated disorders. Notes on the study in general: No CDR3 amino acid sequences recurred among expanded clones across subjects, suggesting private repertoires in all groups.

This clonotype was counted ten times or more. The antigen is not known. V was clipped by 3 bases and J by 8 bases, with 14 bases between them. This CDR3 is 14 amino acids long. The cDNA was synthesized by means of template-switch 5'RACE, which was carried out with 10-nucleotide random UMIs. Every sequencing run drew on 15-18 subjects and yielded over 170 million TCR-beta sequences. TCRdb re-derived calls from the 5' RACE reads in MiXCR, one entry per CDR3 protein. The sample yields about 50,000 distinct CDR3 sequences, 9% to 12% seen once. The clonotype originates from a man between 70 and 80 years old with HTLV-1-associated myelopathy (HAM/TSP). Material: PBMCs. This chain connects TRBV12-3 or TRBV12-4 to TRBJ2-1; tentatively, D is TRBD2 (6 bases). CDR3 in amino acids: CASSLGRDGYEQFF. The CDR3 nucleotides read TGTGCCAGCAGTTTGGGGCGGGATGGCTATGAGCAGTTCTTC.